The clone carrying this T cell receptor beta chain was counted between two and nine times. Its antigen is unidentified. These data originate in a study of vaccination and CD4 T cells after COVID-19. Treatment defined: approximately 10-day PBMC culture with coronavirus spike peptide pools or control peptides (ViraFEST assay). CDR3 length equals 14 residues. The V gene lost 6 bases and the J gene lost 11 bases, with 20 bases spanning the gap. CD4+ T cells that had been cultured provided DNA sequenced with the Oncomine TCR Beta short-read assay. From the PCR reads, TCRdb called clonotypes with MiXCR, one entry per CDR3 protein. Counted here are about 19,000 distinct CDR3 sequences, approximately 22% occurring once; the ten biggest clones make up almost 8%.

Material: cultured CD4+ T cells from blood. The V call is TRBV12-3 or TRBV12-4, the J call TRBJ1-5; D remains unclear. The sequence was collected from a human donor with COVID-19. The CDR3 is CASSLVRAQSAQHF. DNA for the CDR3: TGTGCCAGCAGCTTGGTGAGGGCACAATCAGCCCAGCATTTT.